Presented here are 5 T cell receptor beta chains from one specimen sequenced in a study of glioma-infiltrating T cells after dendritic cell vaccination. As to time point: after dendritic cell vaccination, including at tumor progression/relapse. TCRdb keeps only in-frame clones here, not all; method: immunoSEQ multiplex PCR. The sample lists tens of thousands of clones, more than 80% occurring once. Sequenced here: blood, sampled after dendritic cell vaccination. The receptors derive from a human donor with glioblastoma.

The gene calls are TRBV7-3 and TRBJ1-5, with D possibly being TRBD1 (6 bases). With 5 bases removed from V and 1 base from J, the gap between germline ends came to 9 bases. The CDR3 is 14 amino acids. Germline CDR1 SGHTA, CDR2 FQGTGA. CDR3 DNA: TGTGCCAGCAGCCTGGGGGCAAGCAATCAGCCCCAGCATTTT. Translating gives CASSLGASNQPQHF. The variable domain in full, with the rest retrieved from reference TRBV7-3 and TRBJ1-5, is GAGVSQTPSNKVTEKGKYVELRCDPISGHTALYWYRQSLGQGPEFLIYFQGTGAADDSGLPNDRFFAVRPEGSVSTLKIQRTERGDSAVYLCASSLGASNQPQHFGDGTRLSIL.

V gene TRBV19 combines with J gene TRBJ1-2; TRBD1 might be the D (5 bases). The V end lost 4 bases, the J end lost 5 bases, and 26 bases lay between the germline ends. CDR1 and CDR2 (germline): LNHDA, SQIVND (reference sequence). CDR3 size: 18 residues. CDR3: CASSTQIISRGKMYGYTF. CDR3 coding DNA: TGTGCCAGTAGTACTCAAATCATTTCTAGGGGCAAGATGTATGGCTACACCTTC.

This clone occurred many times. The chain combines TRBV6-4 with TRBJ2-3, with 11 bases that match TRBD2. Looked up from germline, CDR1 is MRHNA and CDR2 is SNTAGT. With 4 bases clipped from V and 4 bases from J, the junction kept 1 base outside the gene matches. This CDR3 contains 14 residues. CDR3 amino acids: CASSVAGGPDTQYF. The DNA of the CDR3 is TGTGCCAGCAGTGTAGCGGGAGGGCCAGATACGCAGTATTTT.

This clone was recorded only once. V usage is TRBV6-1 and J usage is TRBJ1-5, with 7 bases fitting TRBD1. Looked up from germline, CDR1 is MNHNS and CDR2 is SASEGT. This CDR3 is 15 amino acids long. V was pared by 2 bases and J by 3 bases, with 4 bases of the junction left unmatched. The CDR3 loop reads CASSERGQSNQPQHF. As DNA, the CDR3 is TGTGCCAGCAGTGAAAGGGGACAGTCCAATCAGCCCCAGCATTTT.

The chain recombines TRBV5-1 with TRBJ1-4; 7 bases line up with TRBD1. Trimming cost V 4 bases and J 1 base; bases outside gene matches: 7. Germline V gives CDR1 SGHRS, CDR2 YFSETQ. The CDR3 is 16 residues long. The CDR3 DNA sequence: TGCGCCAGCAGCACAGATCAGGGGGTAACTAATGAAAAACTGTTTTTT. It yields the protein CASSTDQGVTNEKLFF.